The clone carrying this T cell receptor beta chain was recorded a few times. The antigen remains undetermined. The data were obtained in a study of response to subunit inactivated influenza vaccine. General study findings and limits: The study's authors posited that every seasonal influenza vaccination enlists few new T cells.

TCRdb itself ran the RT-PCR reads through MiXCR, one entry per CDR3 protein. The sample holds hundreds of thousands of distinct CDR3 sequences, 12% seen once. Germline V gene data show CDR1 as ENHRY and CDR2 as SYGVKD. The CDR3 has 17 amino acids. Trimming removed 3 bases at V and 1 base at J, with 17 bases between. Source: PBMCs from blood, taken on the day of vaccination. J is TRBJ2-3 and V is TRBV10-3; D unclear. The receptor comes from a man aged 50 or older who received an inactivated influenza vaccine. The chain's CDR3 is CAISDLGHTHGTDTQYF. The CDR3 DNA reads TGTGCCATCAGTGATCTGGGCCATACCCACGGCACAGATACGCAGTATTTT.